The subject of this entry is one T cell receptor beta chain. Its specificity is not known. Time point defined: baseline pretreatment blood. Indicated treatment: 15 Gy SBRT to primary tumor, nephrectomy 4 weeks later. Serial blood draws occurred at baseline and 2 and 4 weeks post-SBRT. The patient's renal cell carcinoma had clear cell pathology. This specimen comes from a study of radiation and T cells in renal cell carcinoma. Repertoires were generated with immunoSEQ multiplex PCR, while TCRdb's copy carries only in-frame clones and drops some. The sample includes 150,000 or so clones, approximately 87% seen only once; the top ten take approximately 20%. Regarding the study as a whole: In blood, top tumor clones expanded by 2 weeks, shrinking by 4. Baseline intratumoral clonotype presence is unknown without pretreatment biopsies.

Germline V gene data show CDR1 as WSHSY and CDR2 as SAAADI. After removal of 7 bases from V and 4 bases from J, the junction contained 10 bases not matched to a gene. The CDR3 runs 14 residues. The chain joins TRBV10-2 to TRBJ2-7, with 7 nucleotides matching TRBD2. The receptor comes from a woman in her forties or fifties with renal cell carcinoma. The specimen was blood, collected from a patient whose treatment included radiotherapy and nephrectomy. Here the CDR3 reads CASTGGGSRYEQYF. The DNA of the CDR3 is TGCGCCAGCACGGGAGGCGGGAGTAGGTACGAGCAGTACTTC.